The present T cell receptor beta chain was sequenced within a study of T cell clusters in autoimmune cytopenias. Whole-study results and caveats: TRB repertoire shifts in secondary cytopenia and chronic lymphocytic leukemia mostly reflected lymphoma, not autoimmunity. Functional roles of the in silico T cell clusters still await experimental validation. Physiological T cell clusters of healthy donors were apparently absent in primary autoimmune cytopenia patients.

According to its frequency, this clonotype is large. What it binds is not known. Multiplex touch-down PCR amplified TRB using TRB-A and TRB-B pools in one tube. Using the multiplex PCR reads, TCRdb records one entry per CDR3 protein without DNA. The listing records roughly 430 distinct CDR3 sequences. The CDR3 sequence is 15 residues long. Germline values: CDR1 MNHEY, CDR2 SVGAGI. TRB amplification used approximately 270 ng of peripheral blood genomic DNA. These data were also filed under a second study, of T cell repertoires in aging, cancer and after chemotherapy.

This receptor was taken from a human donor with chronic lymphocytic leukemia. Material for sequencing was peripheral blood. The chain employs TRBV6-5 and TRBJ2-5. The CDR3 region is CASTTTSPVGETQYF.